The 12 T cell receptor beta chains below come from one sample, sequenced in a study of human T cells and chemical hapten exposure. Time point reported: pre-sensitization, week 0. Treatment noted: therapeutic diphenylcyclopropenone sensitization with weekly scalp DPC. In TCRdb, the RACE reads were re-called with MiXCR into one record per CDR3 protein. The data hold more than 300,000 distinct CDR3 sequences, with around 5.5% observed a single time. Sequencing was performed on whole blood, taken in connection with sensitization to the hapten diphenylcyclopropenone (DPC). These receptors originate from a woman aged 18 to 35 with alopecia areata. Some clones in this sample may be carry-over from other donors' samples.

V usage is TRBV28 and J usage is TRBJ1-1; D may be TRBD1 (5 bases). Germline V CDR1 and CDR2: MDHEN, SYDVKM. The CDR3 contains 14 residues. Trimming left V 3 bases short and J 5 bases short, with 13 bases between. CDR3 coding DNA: TGTGCCAGCAGTTTGCTCGGGGGTTCTACTGAAGCTTTCTTT. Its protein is CASSLLGGSTEAFF.

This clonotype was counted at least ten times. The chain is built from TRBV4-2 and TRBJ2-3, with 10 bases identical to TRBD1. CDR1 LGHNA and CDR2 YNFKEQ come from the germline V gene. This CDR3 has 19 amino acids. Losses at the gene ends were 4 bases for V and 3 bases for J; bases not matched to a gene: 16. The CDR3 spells CASSPRPPGQGYWTDTQYF. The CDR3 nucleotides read TGTGCCAGCAGCCCAAGACCGCCGGGACAGGGGTATTGGACAGATACGCAGTATTTT.

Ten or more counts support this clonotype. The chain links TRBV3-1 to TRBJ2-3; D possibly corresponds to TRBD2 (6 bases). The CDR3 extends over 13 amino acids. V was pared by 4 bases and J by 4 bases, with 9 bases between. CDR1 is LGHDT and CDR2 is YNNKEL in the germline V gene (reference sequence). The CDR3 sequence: CASSPWEADTQYF. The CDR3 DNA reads TGTGCCAGCAGCCCCTGGGAGGCAGATACGCAGTATTTT.

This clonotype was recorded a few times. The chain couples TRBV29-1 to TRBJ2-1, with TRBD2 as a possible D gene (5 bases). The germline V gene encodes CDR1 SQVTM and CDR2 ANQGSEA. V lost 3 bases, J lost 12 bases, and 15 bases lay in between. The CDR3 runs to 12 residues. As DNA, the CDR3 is TGCAGCGTTGAGTTTGGGGAGCTGGGGCAGTTCTTC. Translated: CSVEFGELGQFF.

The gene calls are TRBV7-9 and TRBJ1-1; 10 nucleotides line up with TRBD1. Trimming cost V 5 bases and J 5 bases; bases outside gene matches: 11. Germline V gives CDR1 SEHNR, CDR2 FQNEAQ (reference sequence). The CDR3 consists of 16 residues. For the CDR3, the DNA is TGTGCCAGCAGCCGAAGGTCCGGACAGGGGGGAACTGAAGCTTTCTTT. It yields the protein CASSRRSGQGGTEAFF.

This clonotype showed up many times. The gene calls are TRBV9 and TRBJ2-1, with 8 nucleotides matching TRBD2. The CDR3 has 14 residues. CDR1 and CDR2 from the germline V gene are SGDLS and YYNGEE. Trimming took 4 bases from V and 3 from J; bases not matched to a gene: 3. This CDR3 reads CASSSSGDYNEQFF. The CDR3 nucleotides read TGTGCCAGCAGCAGTAGCGGGGACTACAATGAGCAGTTCTTC.

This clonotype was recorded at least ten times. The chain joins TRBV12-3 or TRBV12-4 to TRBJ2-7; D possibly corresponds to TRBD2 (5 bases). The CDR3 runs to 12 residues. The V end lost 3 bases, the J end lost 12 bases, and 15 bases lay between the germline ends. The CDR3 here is CASSFSRGSGYF. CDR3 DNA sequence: TGTGCCAGCAGTTTCTCCCGCGGAAGCGGGTACTTC.

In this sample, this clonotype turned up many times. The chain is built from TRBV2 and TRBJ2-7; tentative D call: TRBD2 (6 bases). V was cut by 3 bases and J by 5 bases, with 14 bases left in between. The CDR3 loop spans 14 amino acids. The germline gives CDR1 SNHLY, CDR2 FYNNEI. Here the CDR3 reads CASSDMAGLDEQYF. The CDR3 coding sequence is TGTGCCAGCAGTGATATGGCGGGGCTGGACGAGCAGTACTTC.

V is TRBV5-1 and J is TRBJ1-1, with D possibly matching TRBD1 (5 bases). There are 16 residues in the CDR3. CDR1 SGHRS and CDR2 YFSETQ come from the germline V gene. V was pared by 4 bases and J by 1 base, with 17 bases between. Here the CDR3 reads CASSPDGGFRNTEAFF. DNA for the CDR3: TGCGCCAGCAGCCCGGACGGGGGGTTTCGGAACACTGAAGCTTTCTTT.

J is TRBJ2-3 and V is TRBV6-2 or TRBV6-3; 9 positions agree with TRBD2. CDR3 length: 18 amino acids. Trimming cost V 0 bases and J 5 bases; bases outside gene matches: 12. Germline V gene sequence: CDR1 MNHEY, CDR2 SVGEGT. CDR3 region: CASSYSRLGGGAEDTQYF. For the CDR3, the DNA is TGTGCCAGCAGTTACTCGAGATTAGGCGGGGGGGCCGAAGATACGCAGTATTTT.

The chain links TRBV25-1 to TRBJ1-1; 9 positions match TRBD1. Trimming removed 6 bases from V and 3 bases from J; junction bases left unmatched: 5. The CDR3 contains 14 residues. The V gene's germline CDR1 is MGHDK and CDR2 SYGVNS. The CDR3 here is CASSRTGEDTEAFF. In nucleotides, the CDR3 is TGTGCCAGCAGCCGGACAGGGGAAGACACTGAAGCTTTCTTT. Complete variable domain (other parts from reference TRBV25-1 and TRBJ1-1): EADIYQTPRYLVIGTGKKITLECSQTMGHDKMYWYQQDPGMELHLIHYSYGVNSTEKGDLSSESTVSRIRTEHFPLTLESARPSHTSQYLCASSRTGEDTEAFFGQGTRLTVV.

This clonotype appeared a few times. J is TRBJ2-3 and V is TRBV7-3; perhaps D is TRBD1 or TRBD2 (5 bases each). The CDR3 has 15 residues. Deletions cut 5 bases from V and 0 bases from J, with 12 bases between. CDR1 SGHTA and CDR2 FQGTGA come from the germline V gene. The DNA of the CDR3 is TGTGCCAGCAGCCGGGACGGCCTTAGCACAGATACGCAGTATTTT. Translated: CASSRDGLSTDTQYF.